The entry that follows covers one TCR beta chain sequence. The table lists this clonotype with many counts. The antigen it binds to is not known. Base-call qualities are not available, and no considerably larger clone is one nucleotide away. Receptors were amplified or captured by PCR. TCRdb records Illumina HiSeq 2500 as the sequencer. TCR library preparation used molecular barcoding, with unique molecular identifiers applied to normalize quantification of the TCRbeta repertoire. TCRdb reprocessing: public reads trimmed at Q25 with fastp, clones called with MiXCR, in-frame beta chains kept. Rows matching on CDR3 protein sequence are summarized as one entry with the most common DNA and genes. Counted in this sample were some 200,000 distinct CDR3 sequences; around 9.7% of them appeared once. The ten largest account for about 4.8% of the sample. This record belongs to a study of T-cell reconstitution after alpha-beta-depleted transplantation in children (dated by TCRdb to between 2015 and 2016). Study-level background: T-cell immune reconstitution after TCRalphabeta/CD19-depleted allogeneic hematopoietic cell transplantation in children was quantitatively tracked in the study by means of TCR repertoire profiling.

Spanning cysteine to phenylalanine, the CDR3 consists of 15 amino acids. Only the CDR3 part of the read is kept: 45 bases, read in frame from the first base. V loses 4 bases, J loses 2 bases, and the germline ends lie 15 bases apart. Via the germline V gene, CDR1 is SGHRS and CDR2 YFSETQ. Recombination connected TRBV5-1 to TRBJ2-5; tentative D gene TRBD1, with 7 bases matching. Material: PBMCs from the stem cell graft donor, obtained from the stem cell graft. This clonotype was sampled from a human donor who donated a stem cell graft to a child with SCID. The CDR3 amino acid sequence is: CASSAYAGGQETQYF. The nucleotides read TGCGCCAGCAGCGCCTACGCAGGGGGGCAAGAGACCCAGTACTTC. Reference TRBV5-1 and TRBJ2-5 genes cover what lies past the CDR3, so the full variable domain is KAGVTQTPRYLIKTRGQQVTLSCSPISGHRSVSWYQQTPGQGLQFLFEYFSETQRNKGNFPGRFSGRQFSNSRSEMNVSTLELGDSALYLCASSAYAGGQETQYFGPGTRLLVL.